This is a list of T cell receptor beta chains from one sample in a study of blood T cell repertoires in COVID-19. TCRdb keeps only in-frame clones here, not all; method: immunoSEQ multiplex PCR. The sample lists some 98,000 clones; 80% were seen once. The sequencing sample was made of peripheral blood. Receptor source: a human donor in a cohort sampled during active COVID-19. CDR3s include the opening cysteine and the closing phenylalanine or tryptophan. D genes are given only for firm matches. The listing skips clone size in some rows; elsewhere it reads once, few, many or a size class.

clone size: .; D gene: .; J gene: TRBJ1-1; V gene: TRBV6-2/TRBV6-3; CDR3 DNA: TGTGCCAGCAGTCGTCTAACCTCTTTTATGAACACTGAAGCTTTCTTT; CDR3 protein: CASSRLTSFMNTEAFF
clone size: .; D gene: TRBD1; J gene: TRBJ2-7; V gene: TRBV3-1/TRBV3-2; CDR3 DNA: TGTGCCAGCAGCCAGGGACAGGGCCCCTACGAGCAGTACTTC; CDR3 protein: CASSQGQGPYEQYF
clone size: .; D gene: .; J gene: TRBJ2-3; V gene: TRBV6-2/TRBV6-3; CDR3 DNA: TGTGCCAGCAGTTCGACGGGGGATACGCAGTATTTT; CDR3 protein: CASSSTGDTQYF
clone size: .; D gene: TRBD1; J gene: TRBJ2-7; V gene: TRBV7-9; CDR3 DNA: TGTGCCAGCAGCAGACAGGGCCGGGATGAGCAGTACTTC; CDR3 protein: CASSRQGRDEQYF
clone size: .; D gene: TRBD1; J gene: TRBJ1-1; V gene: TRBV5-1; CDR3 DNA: TGCGCCAGCAGCTTGGTGACAGGGGTCTCGAACACTGAAGCTTTCTTT; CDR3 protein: CASSLVTGVSNTEAFF
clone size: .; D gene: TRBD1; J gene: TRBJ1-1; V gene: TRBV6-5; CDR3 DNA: TGTGCCAGCAGTTACAGGGGGCGTCATGAAGCTTTCTTT; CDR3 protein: CASSYRGRHEAFF
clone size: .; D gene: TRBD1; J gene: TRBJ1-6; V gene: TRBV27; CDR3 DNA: TGTGCCAGCAGTTCCTGGGGCAGGGGGAATTCACCCCTCCACTTT; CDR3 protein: CASSSWGRGNSPLHF
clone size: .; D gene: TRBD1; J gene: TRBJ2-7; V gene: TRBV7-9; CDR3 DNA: TGTGCCAGCAGCTTCCGGACAGGAGCCCACGAGCAGTACTTC; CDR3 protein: CASSFRTGAHEQYF
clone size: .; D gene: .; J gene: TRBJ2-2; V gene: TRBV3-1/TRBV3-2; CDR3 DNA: TGTGCCAGCAGCCAAGCGGGGGAGCTGTTTTTT; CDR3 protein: CASSQAGELFF
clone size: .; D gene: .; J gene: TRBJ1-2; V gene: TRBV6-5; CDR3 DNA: TGTGCCAGCAGTTACATGGGAGCAGCGGATGGCTACACCTTC; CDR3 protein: CASSYMGAADGYTF
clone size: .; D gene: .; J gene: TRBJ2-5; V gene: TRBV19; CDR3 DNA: TGTGCCAGTAGTATGAGCCAGGGGCGACAAGAGACCCAGTACTTC; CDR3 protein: CASSMSQGRQETQYF
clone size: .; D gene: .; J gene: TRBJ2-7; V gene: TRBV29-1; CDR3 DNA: TGCAGCGTGCAACAGGGTAACCACGAGCAGTACTTC; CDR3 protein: CSVQQGNHEQYF
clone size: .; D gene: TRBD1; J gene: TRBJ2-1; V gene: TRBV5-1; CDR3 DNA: TGCGCCAGCAGCTATTACAGGGGGCCCTACAATGAGCAGTTCTTC; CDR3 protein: CASSYYRGPYNEQFF
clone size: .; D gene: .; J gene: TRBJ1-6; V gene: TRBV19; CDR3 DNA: TGTGCCCTATACCCTAAACAGGGTTCACCCCTCCACTTT; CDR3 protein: CALYPKQGSPLHF
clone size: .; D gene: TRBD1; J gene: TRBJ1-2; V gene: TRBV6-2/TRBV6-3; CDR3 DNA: TGTGCCAGCAGTGGTCCCGACAGGGGGTATGGCTACACCTTC; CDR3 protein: CASSGPDRGYGYTF
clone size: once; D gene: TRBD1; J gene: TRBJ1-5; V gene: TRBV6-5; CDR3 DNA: TGTGCCAGCAGAAGACAGGGATGGGAACAGCCCCAGCATTTT; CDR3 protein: CASRRQGWEQPQHF
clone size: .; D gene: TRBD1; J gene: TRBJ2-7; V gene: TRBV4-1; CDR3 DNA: TGCGCCAGCAGCCGACGGATCCGGGACAGGCCCTACGAGCAGTACTTC; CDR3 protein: CASSRRIRDRPYEQYF
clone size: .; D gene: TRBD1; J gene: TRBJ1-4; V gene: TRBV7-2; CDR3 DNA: TGTGCCAGCAGCAAAATTGTGGCAGGGGGCTTTGAAAAACTGTTTTTT; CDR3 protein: CASSKIVAGGFEKLFF
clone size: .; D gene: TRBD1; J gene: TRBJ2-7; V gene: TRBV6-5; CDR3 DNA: TGTGCCAGCAGCGGGACAGGGGAGTCCTACGAGCAGTACTTC; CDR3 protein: CASSGTGESYEQYF
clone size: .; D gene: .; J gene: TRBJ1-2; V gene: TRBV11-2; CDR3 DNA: TGTGCCAGCAGCTTAGGAACGGATGGCTACACCTTC; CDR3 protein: CASSLGTDGYTF
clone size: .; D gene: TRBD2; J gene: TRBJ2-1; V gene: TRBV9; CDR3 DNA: TGTGCCAGCAGCGCTCGTTTAGCGGGAGGTTGGGCCAATGAGCAGTTCTTC; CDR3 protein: CASSARLAGGWANEQFF
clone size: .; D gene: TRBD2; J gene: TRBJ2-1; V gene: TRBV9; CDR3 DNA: TGTGCCAGCAGCGTAGCGCTAGCGGGTTCAGGAGAGCAGTTCTTC; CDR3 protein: CASSVALAGSGEQFF
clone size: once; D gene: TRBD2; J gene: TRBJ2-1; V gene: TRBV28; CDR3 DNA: TGTGCCAGCAGTACCCATAGCGGGAGGGTCGGGGATGAGCAGTTCTTC; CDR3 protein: CASSTHSGRVGDEQFF
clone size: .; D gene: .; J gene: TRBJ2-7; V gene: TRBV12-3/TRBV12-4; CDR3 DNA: TGTGCCAGCAGTTTAGGTAGCCTCGAGCAGTACTTC; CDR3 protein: CASSLGSLEQYF
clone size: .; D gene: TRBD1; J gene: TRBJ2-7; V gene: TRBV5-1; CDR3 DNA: TGCGCCAGCAGCTTCACAGGGGGCGAGCAGTACTTC; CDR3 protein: CASSFTGGEQYF
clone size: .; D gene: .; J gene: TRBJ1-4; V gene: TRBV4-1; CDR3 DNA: TGCGCCAGCAGCCAAGATAGGCAGGGGAATGAAAAACTGTTTTTT; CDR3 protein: CASSQDRQGNEKLFF
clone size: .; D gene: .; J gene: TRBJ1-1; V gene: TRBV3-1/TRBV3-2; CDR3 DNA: TGTGCCAGCAGCCAACGAGATGAAGCTTTCTTT; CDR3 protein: CASSQRDEAFF
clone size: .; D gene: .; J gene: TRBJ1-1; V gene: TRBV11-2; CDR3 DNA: TGTGCCAGCAGCTTGCGGCCGAACGCGGGCACTGAAGCTTTCTTT; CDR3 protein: CASSLRPNAGTEAFF
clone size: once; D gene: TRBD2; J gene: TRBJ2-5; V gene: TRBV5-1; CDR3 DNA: TGCGCCAGCAGCTTGCAGGGGACTAGCGGACAAGAGACCCAGTACTTC; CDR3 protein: CASSLQGTSGQETQYF
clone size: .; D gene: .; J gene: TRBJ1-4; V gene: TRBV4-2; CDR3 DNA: TGTGCCAGCAGCCAAGACCGGGTTCGGAGTGAAAAACTGTTTTTT; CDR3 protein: CASSQDRVRSEKLFF
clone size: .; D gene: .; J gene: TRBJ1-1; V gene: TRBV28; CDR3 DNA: TGTGCCAGCAGTTTACAGGGGCGCAAAATGAACACTGAAGCTTTCTTT; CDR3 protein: CASSLQGRKMNTEAFF
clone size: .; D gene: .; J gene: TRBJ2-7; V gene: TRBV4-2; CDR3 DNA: TGTGCCAGCAGCCAAGATCACCGGCAGGGCGAGCAGTACTTC; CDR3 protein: CASSQDHRQGEQYF
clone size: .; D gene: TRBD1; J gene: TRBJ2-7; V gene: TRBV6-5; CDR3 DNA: TGTGCCAGCAGCAGACAGGGTAGAGTAGAGCAGTACTTC; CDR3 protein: CASSRQGRVEQYF
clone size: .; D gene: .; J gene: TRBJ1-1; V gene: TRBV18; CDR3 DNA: TGTGCCAGCTCCCCAAATGGCTTCACTGAAGCTTTCTTT; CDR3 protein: CASSPNGFTEAFF
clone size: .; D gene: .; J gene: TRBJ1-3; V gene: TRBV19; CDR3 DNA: TGTGCCAGTAGTATCTCTTTTGACAGCTCTGGAAACACCATATATTTT; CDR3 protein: CASSISFDSSGNTIYF
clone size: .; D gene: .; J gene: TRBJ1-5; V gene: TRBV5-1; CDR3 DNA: TGCGCCAGCAGCTTGGCAGGTTATAGCAATCAGCCCCAGCATTTT; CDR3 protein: CASSLAGYSNQPQHF
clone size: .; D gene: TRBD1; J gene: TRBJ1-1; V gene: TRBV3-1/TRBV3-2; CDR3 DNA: TGTGCCAGCAGCCAAGGAGGACAGGGTAAGACTGAAGCTTTCTTT; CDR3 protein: CASSQGGQGKTEAFF
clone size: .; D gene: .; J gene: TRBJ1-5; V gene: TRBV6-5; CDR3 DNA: TGTGCCAGCAGTCCCGGGGGTAATAGCAATCAGCCCCAGCATTTT; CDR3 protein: CASSPGGNSNQPQHF
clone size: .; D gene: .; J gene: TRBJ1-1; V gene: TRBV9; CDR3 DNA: TGTGCCAGCAGCGTAGCGGGGAACACTGAAGCTTTCTTT; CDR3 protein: CASSVAGNTEAFF
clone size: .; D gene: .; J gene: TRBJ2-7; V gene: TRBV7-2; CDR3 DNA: TGTGCCAGCAGCACAGGCCGATACACCGCCGGGTACGAGCAGTACTTC; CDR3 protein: CASSTGRYTAGYEQYF
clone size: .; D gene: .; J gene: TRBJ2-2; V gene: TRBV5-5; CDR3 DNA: TGTGCCAGCAGCTTTTCCCAGGTCGCCACCGGGGAGCTGTTTTTT; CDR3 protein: CASSFSQVATGELFF
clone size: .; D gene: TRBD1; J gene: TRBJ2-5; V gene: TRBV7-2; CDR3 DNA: TGTGCCAGCAGCTTGGCCAGCAGGGGGTCAGAGACCCAGTACTTC; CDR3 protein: CASSLASRGSETQYF
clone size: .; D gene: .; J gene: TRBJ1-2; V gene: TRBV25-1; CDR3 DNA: TGTGCCAGCAGTGAATATAGTACAGGTCTTGATGGCTACACCTTC; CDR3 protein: CASSEYSTGLDGYTF
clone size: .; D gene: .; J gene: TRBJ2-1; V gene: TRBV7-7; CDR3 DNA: TGTGCCAGCAGCAAGACTAGTACCTACAATGAGCAGTTCTTC; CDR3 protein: CASSKTSTYNEQFF
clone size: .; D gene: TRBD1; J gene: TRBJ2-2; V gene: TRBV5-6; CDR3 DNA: TGTGCCAGCAGCTTGGCAGGGACAGGGCGGACCGGGGAGCTGTTTTTT; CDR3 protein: CASSLAGTGRTGELFF
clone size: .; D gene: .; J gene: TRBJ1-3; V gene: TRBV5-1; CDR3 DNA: TGCGCCAGCAGCTTGGATGGCGGACTCTCTGGAAACACCATATATTTT; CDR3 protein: CASSLDGGLSGNTIYF
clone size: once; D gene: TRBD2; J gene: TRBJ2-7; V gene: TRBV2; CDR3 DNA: TGTGCCAGCAGTGCCCAGGGACTAGCCCTCCGCGAGCAGTACTTC; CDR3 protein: CASSAQGLALREQYF
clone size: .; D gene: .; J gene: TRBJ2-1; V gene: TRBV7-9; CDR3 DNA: TGTGCCAGCAGCCCTAGAGGGAGCTCCTACAATGAGCAGTTCTTC; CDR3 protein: CASSPRGSSYNEQFF
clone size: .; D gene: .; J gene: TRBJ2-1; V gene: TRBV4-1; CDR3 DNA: TGCGCCAGCAGCCAAGACCCGGGGAATGAGCAGTTCTTC; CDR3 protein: CASSQDPGNEQFF
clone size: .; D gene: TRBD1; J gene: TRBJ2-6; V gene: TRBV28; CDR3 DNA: TGTGCCAGCTGCGGACAGGGCTCTGGGGCCAACGTCCTGACTTTC; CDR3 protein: CASCGQGSGANVLTF
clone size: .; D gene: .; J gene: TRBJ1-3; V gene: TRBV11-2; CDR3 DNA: TGTGCCAGCAGCTCCCGGGGGGCTGGAAACACCATATATTTT; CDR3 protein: CASSSRGAGNTIYF
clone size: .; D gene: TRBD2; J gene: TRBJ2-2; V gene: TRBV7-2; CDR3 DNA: TGTGCCAGCAGCTTGAAAGCGGGAGGGACCACCGGGGAGCTGTTTTTT; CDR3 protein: CASSLKAGGTTGELFF
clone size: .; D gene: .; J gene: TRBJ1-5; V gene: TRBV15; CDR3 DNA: TGTGCCACCAGCAGGGAACGGGAGCCCCAGCATTTT; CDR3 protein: CATSREREPQHF
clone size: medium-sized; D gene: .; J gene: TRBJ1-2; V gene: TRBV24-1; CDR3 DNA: TGTGCCACCAGTGGTATAGAGGGCTACACCTTC; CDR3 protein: CATSGIEGYTF
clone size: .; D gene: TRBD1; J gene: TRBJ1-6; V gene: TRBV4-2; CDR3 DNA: TGTGCCAGCAGCCAGGCGACAGGGGATAATTCACCCCTCCACTTT; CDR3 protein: CASSQATGDNSPLHF
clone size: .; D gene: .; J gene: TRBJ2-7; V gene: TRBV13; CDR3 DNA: TGTGCCAGCAGCTTAGAACCAGGCCCCTACGAGCAGTACTTC; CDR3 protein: CASSLEPGPYEQYF
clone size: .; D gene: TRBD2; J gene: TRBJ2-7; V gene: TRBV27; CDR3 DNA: TGTGCCAGCAGTTTGGAACGGGAGGGGGGGCACGAGCAGTACTTC; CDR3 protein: CASSLEREGGHEQYF
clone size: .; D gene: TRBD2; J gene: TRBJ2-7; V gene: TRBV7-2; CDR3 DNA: TGTGCCAGCAGGCAAACTAGCGTGGCCGAGCAGTACTTC; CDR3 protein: CASRQTSVAEQYF
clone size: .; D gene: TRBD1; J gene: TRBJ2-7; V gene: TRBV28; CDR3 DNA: TGTGCCAGCACCCAGGGACAGGCGAGCTACGAGCAGTACTTC; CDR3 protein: CASTQGQASYEQYF
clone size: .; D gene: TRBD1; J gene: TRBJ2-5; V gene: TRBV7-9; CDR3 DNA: TGTGCCAGCAGCGTGACAGGGGGGTGGGAGACCCAGTACTTC; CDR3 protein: CASSVTGGWETQYF